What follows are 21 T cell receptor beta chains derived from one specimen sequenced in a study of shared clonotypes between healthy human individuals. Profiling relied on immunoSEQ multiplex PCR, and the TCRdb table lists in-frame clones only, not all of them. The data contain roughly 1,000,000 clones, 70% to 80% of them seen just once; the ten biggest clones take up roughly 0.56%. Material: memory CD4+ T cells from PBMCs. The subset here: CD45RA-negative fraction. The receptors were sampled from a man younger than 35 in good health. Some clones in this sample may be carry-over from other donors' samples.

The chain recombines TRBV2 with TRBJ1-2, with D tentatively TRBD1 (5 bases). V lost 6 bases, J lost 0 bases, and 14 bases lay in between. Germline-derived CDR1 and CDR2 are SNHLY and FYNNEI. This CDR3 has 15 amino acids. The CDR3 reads CASSAERQPNYGYTF. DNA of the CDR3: TGTGCCAGCAGCGCAGAAAGACAGCCTAACTATGGCTACACCTTC.

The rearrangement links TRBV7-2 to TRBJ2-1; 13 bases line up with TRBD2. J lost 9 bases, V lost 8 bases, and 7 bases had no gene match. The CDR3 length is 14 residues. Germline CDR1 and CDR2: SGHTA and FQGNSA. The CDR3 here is CASAGTSGVGEQFF. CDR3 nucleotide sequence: TGTGCCAGCGCCGGGACTAGCGGGGTCGGTGAGCAGTTCTTC.

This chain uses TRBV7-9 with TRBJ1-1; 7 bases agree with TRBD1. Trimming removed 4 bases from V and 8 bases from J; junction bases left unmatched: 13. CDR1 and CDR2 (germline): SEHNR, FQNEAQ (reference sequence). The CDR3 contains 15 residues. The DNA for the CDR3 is TGTGCCAGCAGCTCCAGATGGGACAGAGGGGGAGAAGCTTTCTTT. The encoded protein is CASSSRWDRGGEAFF.

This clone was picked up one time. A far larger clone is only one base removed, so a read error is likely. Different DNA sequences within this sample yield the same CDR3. This chain's CDR3 is CASSLSPGGDGYTF. The CDR3 DNA sequence: TGTGCTAGCAGCTTAAGCCCGGGAGGCGATGGCTACACCTTC. This chain joins TRBV7-3 and TRBJ1-2; D gene unclear. Germline assignment: CDR1 SGHTA and CDR2 FQGTGA. This CDR3 comprises 14 residues.

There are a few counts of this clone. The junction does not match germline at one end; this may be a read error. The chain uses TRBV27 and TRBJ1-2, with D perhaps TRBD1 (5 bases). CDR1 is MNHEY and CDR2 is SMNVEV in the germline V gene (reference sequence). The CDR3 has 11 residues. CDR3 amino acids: CASSGGRGSTF. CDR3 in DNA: TGTGCCAGCTCCGGGGGAAGGGGCTCCACCTTC.

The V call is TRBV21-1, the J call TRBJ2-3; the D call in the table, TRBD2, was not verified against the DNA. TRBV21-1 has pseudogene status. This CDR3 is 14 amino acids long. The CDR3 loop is CASRTGAGAYTQYF. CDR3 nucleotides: TGTGCCAGCCGCACAGGGGCGGGAGCATATACGCAGTATTTT.

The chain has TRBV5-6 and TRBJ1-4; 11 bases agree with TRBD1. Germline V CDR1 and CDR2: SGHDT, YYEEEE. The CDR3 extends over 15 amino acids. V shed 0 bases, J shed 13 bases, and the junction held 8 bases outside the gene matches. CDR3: CASSLAAGTGGTLFF. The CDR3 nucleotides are TGTGCCAGCAGCTTGGCGGCGGGGACAGGGGGTACACTGTTTTTT.

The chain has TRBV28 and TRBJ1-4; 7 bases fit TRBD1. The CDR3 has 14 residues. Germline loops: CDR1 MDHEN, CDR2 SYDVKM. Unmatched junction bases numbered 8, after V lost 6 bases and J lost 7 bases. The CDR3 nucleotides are TGTGCCAGCAGCCCGACAGGGCGATCTGAAAAACTGTTTTTT. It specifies CASSPTGRSEKLFF.

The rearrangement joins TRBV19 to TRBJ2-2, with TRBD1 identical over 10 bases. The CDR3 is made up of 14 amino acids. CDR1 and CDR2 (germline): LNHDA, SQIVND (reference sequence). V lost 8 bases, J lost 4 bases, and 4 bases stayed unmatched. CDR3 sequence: CASGRTGGTGELFF. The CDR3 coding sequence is TGTGCCAGTGGACGGACAGGGGGCACCGGGGAGCTGTTTTTT.

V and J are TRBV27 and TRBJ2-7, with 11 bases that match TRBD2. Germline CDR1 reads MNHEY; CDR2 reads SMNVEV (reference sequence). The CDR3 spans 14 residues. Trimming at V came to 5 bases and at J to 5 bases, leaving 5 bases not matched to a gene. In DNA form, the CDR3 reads TGTGCCAGCAGTCAACTAGCGGGAGCCAACGAGCAGTACTTC. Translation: CASSQLAGANEQYF.

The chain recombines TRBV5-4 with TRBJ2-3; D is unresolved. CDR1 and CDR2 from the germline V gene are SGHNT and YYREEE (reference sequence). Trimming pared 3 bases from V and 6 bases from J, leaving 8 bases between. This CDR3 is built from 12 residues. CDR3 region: CASSSLSDTQYF. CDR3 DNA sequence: TGTGCCAGCAGCTCCTTGTCCGATACGCAGTATTTT.

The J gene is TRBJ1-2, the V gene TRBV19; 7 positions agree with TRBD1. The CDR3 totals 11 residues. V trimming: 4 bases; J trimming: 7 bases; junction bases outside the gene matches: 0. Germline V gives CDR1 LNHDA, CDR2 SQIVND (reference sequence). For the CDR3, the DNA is TGTGCCAGTAGTACAGGGGGTGGCTACACCTTC. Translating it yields CASSTGGGYTF.

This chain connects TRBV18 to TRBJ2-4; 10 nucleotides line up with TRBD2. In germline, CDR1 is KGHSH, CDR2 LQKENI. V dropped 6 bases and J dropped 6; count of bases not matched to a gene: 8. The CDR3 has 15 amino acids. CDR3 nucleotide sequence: TGTGCCAGCTCGCCTAGCGGGAGCGGGTTAAACATTCAGTACTTC. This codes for CASSPSGSGLNIQYF. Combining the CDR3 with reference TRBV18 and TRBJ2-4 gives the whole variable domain NAGVMQNPRHLVRRRGQEARLRCSPMKGHSHVYWYRQLPEEGLKFMVYLQKENIIDESGMPKERFSAEFPKEGPSILRIQQVVRGDSAAYFCASSPSGSGLNIQYFGAGTRLSVL.

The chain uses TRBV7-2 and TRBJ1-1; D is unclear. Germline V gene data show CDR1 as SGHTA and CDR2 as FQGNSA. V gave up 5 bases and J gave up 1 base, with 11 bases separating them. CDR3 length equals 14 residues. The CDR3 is CASSTRRQNTEAFF. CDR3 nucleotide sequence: TGTGCCAGCAGCACCCGACGGCAGAACACTGAAGCTTTCTTT.

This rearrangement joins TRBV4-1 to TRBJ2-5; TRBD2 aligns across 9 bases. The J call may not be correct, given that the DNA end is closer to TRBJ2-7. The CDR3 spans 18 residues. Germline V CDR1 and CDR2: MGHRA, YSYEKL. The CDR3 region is CASSQGPLLSSGSYEQYF. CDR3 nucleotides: TGCGCCAGCAGCCAAGGCCCCCTTTTGAGTAGCGGGAGCTACGAGCAGTACTTC.

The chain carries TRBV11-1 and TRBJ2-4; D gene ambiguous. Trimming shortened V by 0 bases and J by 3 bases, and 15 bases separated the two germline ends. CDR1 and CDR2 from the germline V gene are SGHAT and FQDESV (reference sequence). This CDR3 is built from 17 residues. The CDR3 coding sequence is TGTGCCAGCAGCTTAGCGACAACGAGTTCAGTCAAAAACATTCAGTACTTC. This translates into CASSLATTSSVKNIQYF.

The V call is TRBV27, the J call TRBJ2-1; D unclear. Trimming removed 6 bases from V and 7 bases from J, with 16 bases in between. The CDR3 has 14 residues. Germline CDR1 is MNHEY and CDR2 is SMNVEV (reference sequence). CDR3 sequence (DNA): TGTGCCAGCAGGAAAACTTATCGGAATAATGAGCAGTTCTTC. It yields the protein CASRKTYRNNEQFF.

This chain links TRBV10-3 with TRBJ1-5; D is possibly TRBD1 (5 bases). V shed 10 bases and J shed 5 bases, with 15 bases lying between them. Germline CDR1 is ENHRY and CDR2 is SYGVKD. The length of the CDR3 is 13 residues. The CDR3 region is CATRTTPDQPQHF. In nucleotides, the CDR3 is TGTGCCACCAGGACAACGCCCGATCAGCCCCAGCATTTT.

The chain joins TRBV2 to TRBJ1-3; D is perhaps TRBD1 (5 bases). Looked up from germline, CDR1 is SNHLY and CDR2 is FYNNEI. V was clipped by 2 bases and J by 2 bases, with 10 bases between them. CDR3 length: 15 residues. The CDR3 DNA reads TGTGCCAGCAGTGAAACGTCCAGGGCTGGAAACACCATATATTTT. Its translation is CASSETSRAGNTIYF.

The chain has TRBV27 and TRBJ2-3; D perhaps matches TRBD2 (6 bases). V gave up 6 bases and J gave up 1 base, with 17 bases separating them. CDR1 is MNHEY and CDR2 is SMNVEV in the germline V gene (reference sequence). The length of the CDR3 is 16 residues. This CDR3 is CASSLRPGLRTDTQYF. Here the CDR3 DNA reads TGTGCCAGCAGCTTAAGACCGGGACTTCGCACAGATACGCAGTATTTT.

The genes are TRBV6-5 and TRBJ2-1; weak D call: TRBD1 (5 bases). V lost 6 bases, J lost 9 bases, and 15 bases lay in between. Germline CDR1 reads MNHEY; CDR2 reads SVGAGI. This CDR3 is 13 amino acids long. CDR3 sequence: CASRKTAAGEQFF. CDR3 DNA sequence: TGTGCCAGCAGAAAGACAGCCGCAGGTGAGCAGTTCTTC.